The 26 T cell receptor beta chains in this list originate from one sample, sequenced in a study of blood T cells in healthy people across ages. It was with a sample-barcoded 5' primer and a J-beta primer mix that a second PCR of roughly 7 to 11 cycles was run. TCRdb reanalysed the 5' RACE reads using MiXCR and keeps one entry per CDR3 protein. Of around 780,000 distinct CDR3 sequences listed, roughly 25% are singletons. A further study also used this sample, focusing on T cells of mothers and their children.

Specimen: blood. These receptors all come from a boy between 10 and 17 years old in good health.

About this clonotype: At one boundary the junction diverges from the germline segment, which might be a read error. This chain joins TRBV9 and TRBJ1-1; D is undetermined. Per the germline V gene, CDR1 is SGDLS and CDR2 is YYNGEE. This CDR3 has 13 amino acids. The CDR3 here is CASGVRTGTEAFF. The CDR3 DNA is TGTGCCAGCGGCGTAAGGACCGGCACTGAAGCTTTCTTT.

The chain is built from TRBV6-1 and TRBJ1-2; 12 positions agree with TRBD1. CDR1 is MNHNS and CDR2 is SASEGT in the germline V gene. This CDR3 has 16 amino acids. J was trimmed by 2 bases and V by 7 bases; bases with no gene match: 8. CDR3 nucleotides: TGTGCCAGCAACCTGGTGGGGACAGGGGGCAACTATGGCTACACCTTC. Protein: CASNLVGTGGNYGYTF.

CDR3 coding DNA: TGTGCCAGCAGTTTATTGGACAGGCCGGGGAGTGGCTACACCTTC. It yields the protein CASSLLDRPGSGYTF. V gene TRBV27 combines with J gene TRBJ1-2, with 7 bases fitting TRBD1. This CDR3 contains 15 residues. Per germline, CDR1 MNHEY and CDR2 SMNVEV (reference sequence). The J segment lost 7 bases and the V segment lost 1 base, leaving 9 bases of the junction unmatched.

The V call is TRBV5-6, the J call TRBJ2-5, with D hard to call. CDR1 and CDR2 from the germline V gene are SGHDT and YYEEEE. V lost 2 bases to trimming and J lost 2 bases, with 13 bases between them. This CDR3 spans 15 amino acids. CDR3 region: CASSLYGGPQETQYF. The DNA of the CDR3 is TGTGCCAGCAGCTTATACGGCGGTCCGCAAGAGACCCAGTACTTC. The full variable domain, with the rest looked up from reference TRBV5-6 and TRBJ2-5, is DAGVTQSPTHLIKTRGQQVTLRCSPKSGHDTVSWYQQALGQGPQFIFQYYEEEERQRGNFPDRFSGHQFPNYSSELNVNALLLGDSALYLCASSLYGGPQETQYFGPGTRLLVL.

The gene calls are TRBV14 and TRBJ2-1; TRBD2 aligns across 10 bases. Losses at the gene ends were 4 bases for V and 4 bases for J; bases not matched to a gene: 16. The CDR3 totals 19 residues. Germline CDR1 and CDR2: SGHDN and FVKESK. The CDR3 DNA reads as TGTGCCAGCAGCCTCCGAAGGCGGACAGCGGGGGGGCAGTACAATGAGCAGTTCTTC. It encodes CASSLRRRTAGGQYNEQFF.

The chain has TRBV12-3 or TRBV12-4 and TRBJ1-1; possibly TRBD1 for D (5 bases). V lost 5 bases and J 8 bases, leaving 18 bases between the germline ends. This CDR3 comprises 14 residues. The CDR3 bases are TGTGCCAGCAGTGACCGGGACTACGGACTGGAAGCTTTCTTT. This sequence encodes CASSDRDYGLEAFF.

This clonotype was counted between two and nine times. The chain recombines TRBV5-5 with TRBJ1-3; unclear D gene. The CDR3 is 14 amino acids. V lost 0 bases and J lost 3, with 7 bases in between. Germline CDR1 reads SGHKS; CDR2 reads YYEKEE (reference sequence). The CDR3 region has the DNA TGTGCCAGCAGCTTGGGACCGCTTGGAAACACCATATATTTT. Translating gives CASSLGPLGNTIYF.

V is TRBV29-1 and J is TRBJ1-2; TRBD1 is a possible D gene (5 bases). Germline lookup yields CDR1 SQVTM and CDR2 ANQGSEA. CDR3 length equals 11 residues. Trimming removed 7 bases from V and 6 bases from J, with 12 bases in between. CDR3 nucleotides: TGCAGCGCCCCCGGGGGTCATGGCTACACCTTC. It specifies CSAPGGHGYTF.

This chain joins TRBV27 and TRBJ2-7; 7 positions agree with TRBD2. Germline V gives CDR1 MNHEY, CDR2 SMNVEV (reference sequence). With V trimmed by 4 bases and J by 3 bases, 6 bases remained unmatched. The CDR3 spans 14 residues. The CDR3 nucleotides read TGTGCCAGCAGTTCCCGTCCGGGGGGCTACGAGCAGTACTTC. It encodes CASSSRPGGYEQYF.

The chain joins TRBV11-2 to TRBJ2-7, with D uncertain. CDR1 SGHAT and CDR2 FQNNGV come from the germline V gene. This CDR3 contains 16 residues. The V end lost 0 bases, the J end lost 0 bases, and 12 bases lay between the germline ends. DNA for the CDR3: TGTGCCAGCAGCTTAGATCCAAACCTCAGCTCCTACGAGCAGTACTTC. Translating gives CASSLDPNLSSYEQYF.

The chain employs TRBV28 and TRBJ2-5, with D tentatively TRBD2 (6 bases). The J call may be in error: the DNA end matches TRBJ2-7 better. Germline-derived CDR1 and CDR2 are MDHEN and SYDVKM. The CDR3 contains 15 residues. The CDR3: CASTLSLGLTYEQYF. For the CDR3, the DNA is TGTGCCAGCACCCTCTCTCTGGGACTTACCTACGAGCAGTACTTC.

The chain recombines TRBV6-1 with TRBJ1-1; perhaps TRBD1 as D (5 bases). This CDR3 is 15 amino acids long. The germline V and J ends were trimmed by 9 bases and 0 bases, with 17 bases remaining between them. Per the germline V gene, CDR1 is MNHNS and CDR2 is SASEGT. Here the CDR3 DNA reads TGTGCCAGACTAGGGGCGTCCCCCATGAACACTGAAGCTTTCTTT. It yields the protein CARLGASPMNTEAFF.

CDR3 loop: CSVFSGGAGELFF. CDR3 coding DNA: TGCAGCGTTTTCAGCGGGGGGGCCGGGGAGCTGTTTTTT. This rearrangement joins TRBV29-1 to TRBJ2-2; 10 positions agree with TRBD2. The CDR3 spans 13 residues. The V gene's germline CDR1 is SQVTM and CDR2 ANQGSEA. With V trimmed by 5 bases and J by 6 bases, 3 bases remained unmatched.

The CDR3 coding sequence is TGCGCCAGCAGCCTTTTTCGCGGGGGAACCTACAATGAGCAGTTCTTC. Its protein product is CASSLFRGGTYNEQFF. The chain employs TRBV5-1 and TRBJ2-1, with 7 bases lining up with TRBD2. The germline V gene encodes CDR1 SGHRS and CDR2 YFSETQ. This CDR3 region has 16 residues. V was pared by 4 bases and J by 2 bases, with 9 bases of the junction left unmatched.

The chain uses TRBV2 and TRBJ2-7; 7 bases map to TRBD1. The CDR3 is 13 amino acids. Trimming at V came to 6 bases and at J to 6 bases, leaving 8 bases not matched to a gene. Germline CDR1 and CDR2: SNHLY and FYNNEI. CDR3 in amino acids: CASRLTGVGEQYF. Written as DNA, the CDR3 is TGTGCCAGCAGGCTCACAGGGGTAGGCGAGCAGTACTTC.

This clonotype was seen many times. V and J are TRBV3-1 and TRBJ2-1; the match to TRBD2 covers 7 bases. CDR3 length equals 13 residues. V dropped 4 bases and J dropped 5; count of bases not matched to a gene: 2. CDR1 and CDR2 from the germline V gene are LGHDT and YNNKEL (reference sequence). The DNA of the CDR3 is TGTGCCAGCAGCCGGGGGACTAACAATGAGCAGTTCTTC. Translation gives CASSRGTNNEQFF.

V gene TRBV4-2 combines with J gene TRBJ1-6, with D possibly TRBD1 on 6 matching bases. CDR3 length: 15 residues. Germline lookup yields CDR1 LGHNA and CDR2 YNFKEQ. V dropped 3 bases and J dropped 7 bases, with 13 bases sitting between them. The CDR3 spells CASSQGRTVNSPLHF. As DNA, the CDR3 is TGTGCCAGCAGCCAGGGCCGGACAGTGAATTCACCCCTCCACTTT.

Only a few counts were recorded for this clonotype. V gene TRBV28 combines with J gene TRBJ2-7; maybe TRBD1 (8 bases). This CDR3 region has 14 residues. CDR1 is MDHEN and CDR2 is SYDVKM in the germline V gene. The V end lost 5 bases, the J end lost 3 bases, and 14 bases lay between the germline ends. The CDR3 nucleotides are TGTGCCAGCAGTCAACAGGGGGGGATCTACGAGCAGTACTTC. Residues: CASSQQGGIYEQYF.

This clonotype occurred a few times. For the CDR3, the DNA is TGTGCCACCAGTGCCTTCGGCTCGGATGGCTACACCTTC. Translated, it gives CATSAFGSDGYTF. V usage is TRBV24-1 and J usage is TRBJ1-2; no reliable D call. The CDR3 is made up of 13 amino acids. V lost 5 bases to trimming and J lost 6 bases, with 12 bases between them. Germline V gene sequence: CDR1 KGHDR, CDR2 SFDVKD.

There are a few counts of this clonotype. This CDR3 reads CASSFSGVEGKAFF. The CDR3, as DNA: TGTGCCAGCAGTTTCTCGGGGGTAGAGGGCAAAGCTTTCTTT. The chain recombines TRBV28 with TRBJ1-1; TRBD1 might be the D (5 bases). CDR3 length: 14 amino acids. CDR1 is MDHEN, CDR2 SYDVKM, per germline. Trimming stripped 3 bases from V and 9 bases from J, with 17 bases between.

The J gene is TRBJ1-2, the V gene TRBV27; 10 bases line up with TRBD1. Trimming removed 4 bases from V and 6 bases from J; junction bases left unmatched: 8. This CDR3 has 15 amino acids. Germline values: CDR1 MNHEY, CDR2 SMNVEV (reference sequence). The CDR3 is CASSSRQGALDGYTF. In DNA form, the CDR3 reads TGTGCCAGCAGTTCCCGACAGGGGGCGTTGGATGGCTACACCTTC.

The chain is built from TRBV13 and TRBJ2-7; D may be TRBD2 (7 bases). This CDR3 spans 14 amino acids. Germline CDR1 and CDR2: PRHDT and FYEKMQ (reference sequence). Trimming left V 1 base short and J 5 bases short, with 12 bases between. The CDR3 is CASSLAGGGDEQYF. The CDR3 DNA reads TGTGCCAGCAGCTTAGCGGGCGGGGGCGACGAGCAGTACTTC.

This chain uses TRBV6-1 with TRBJ1-6, with TRBD1 matching 8 bases. The CDR3 is made up of 14 amino acids. V trimming: 2 bases; J trimming: 10 bases; junction bases outside the gene matches: 4. Germline lookup yields CDR1 MNHNS and CDR2 SASEGT. The CDR3 bases are TGTGCCAGCAGTGAATTGGACAGGGCGTCACCCCTCCACTTT. Its translation is CASSELDRASPLHF.

The V call is TRBV5-1, the J call TRBJ1-2; tentative D call: TRBD1 (6 bases). This CDR3 comprises 13 residues. The V end lost 4 bases, the J end lost 8 bases, and 15 bases lay between the germline ends. The germline CDR1 and CDR2 sequences are SGHRS and YFSETQ. CDR3 sequence reads: CASSPEGRGGYTF. CDR3 nucleotides: TGCGCCAGCAGCCCGGAAGGCAGGGGAGGCTACACCTTC.

In its sample, this clonotype was seen a few times. This rearrangement joins TRBV27 to TRBJ2-5; possible D gene TRBD1, 7 bases. With 4 bases removed from V and 7 bases from J, the gap between germline ends came to 16 bases. CDR1 MNHEY and CDR2 SMNVEV come from the germline V gene (reference sequence). This CDR3 contains 14 residues. CDR3 bases: TGTGCCAGCAGTTCCACTCCAGGGGGAGGGACCCAGTACTTC. Translated, it gives CASSSTPGGGTQYF.

The chain links TRBV3-1 to TRBJ2-5; D might be TRBD2 (6 bases). The CDR3 is 15 amino acids. From germline, CDR1 is LGHDT and CDR2 YNNKEL (reference sequence). The V and J ends lost 5 bases and 0 bases respectively, with 13 bases between them. CDR3 DNA: TGTGCCAGCAGCGACAGCGGGTCGTACCAAGAGACCCAGTACTTC. Its translation is CASSDSGSYQETQYF.